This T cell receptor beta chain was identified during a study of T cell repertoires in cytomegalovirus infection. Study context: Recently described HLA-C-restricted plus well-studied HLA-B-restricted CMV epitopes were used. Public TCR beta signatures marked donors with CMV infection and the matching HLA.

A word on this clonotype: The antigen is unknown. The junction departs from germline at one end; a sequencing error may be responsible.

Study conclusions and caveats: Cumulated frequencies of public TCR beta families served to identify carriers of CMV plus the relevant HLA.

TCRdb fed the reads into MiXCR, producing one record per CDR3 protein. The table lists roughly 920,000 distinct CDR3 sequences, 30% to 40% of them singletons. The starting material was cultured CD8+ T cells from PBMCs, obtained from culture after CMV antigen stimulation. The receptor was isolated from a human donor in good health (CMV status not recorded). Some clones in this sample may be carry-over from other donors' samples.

The chain's CDR3 is CVSSLVATGGLNEQYF. CDR3 DNA sequence: TGCGTCAGCAGCTTGGTTGCGACAGGGGGCTTAAACGAGCAGTACTTC. This sequence joins TRBV5-1 and TRBJ2-7; TRBD1 aligns across 10 bases. Per germline, CDR1 SGHRS and CDR2 YFSETQ. CDR3 length: 16 residues. The entire variable domain, with the rest obtained from reference TRBV5-1 and TRBJ2-7, is as follows: KAGVTQTPRYLIKTRGQQVTLSCSPISGHRSVSWYQQTPGQGLQFLFEYFSETQRNKGNFPGRFSGRQFSNSRSEMNVSTLELGDSALYLCVSSLVATGGLNEQYFGPGTRLTVT.